Sequencing of this T cell receptor (beta chain) was carried out in a study of OX40 agonist ivuxolimab in advanced cancers. Study summary: Subjects had a mean age of around 63 years, with a range of 23 to 79; roughly 80% were male. Partial responses were achieved by three patients, of whom one had hepatocellular carcinoma and two had cutaneous melanoma. Study findings and constraints: CD8+ T cells (on average) carried more expanded clones than CD4+ T cells.

Produced via immunoSEQ multiplex PCR; TCRdb's table is partial and in-frame only. Here the sample spans under 25,000 clones, around 82% being singletons. For this clone: Antigen specificity is unknown.

V was trimmed by 1 base and J by 2 bases, leaving 6 bases between them. Looked up from germline, CDR1 is MGHDK and CDR2 is SYGVNS. This CDR3 is 14 amino acids long. Systemic immunosuppression or a history of autoimmune disease excluded patients. The material sequenced was CD4+ or CD8+ T cells sorted from blood, taken in a trial of the OX40 agonist ivuxolimab. The sequence was collected from an adult with an advanced solid tumor such as melanoma, head and neck, liver or kidney cancer. This sequence joins TRBV25-1 and TRBJ1-5, with D possibly TRBD1 on 5 matching bases. The CDR3 nucleotides are TGTGCCAGCAGTGAATGGGGGGGCAATCAGCCCCAGCATTTT. It is translated as CASSEWGGNQPQHF.